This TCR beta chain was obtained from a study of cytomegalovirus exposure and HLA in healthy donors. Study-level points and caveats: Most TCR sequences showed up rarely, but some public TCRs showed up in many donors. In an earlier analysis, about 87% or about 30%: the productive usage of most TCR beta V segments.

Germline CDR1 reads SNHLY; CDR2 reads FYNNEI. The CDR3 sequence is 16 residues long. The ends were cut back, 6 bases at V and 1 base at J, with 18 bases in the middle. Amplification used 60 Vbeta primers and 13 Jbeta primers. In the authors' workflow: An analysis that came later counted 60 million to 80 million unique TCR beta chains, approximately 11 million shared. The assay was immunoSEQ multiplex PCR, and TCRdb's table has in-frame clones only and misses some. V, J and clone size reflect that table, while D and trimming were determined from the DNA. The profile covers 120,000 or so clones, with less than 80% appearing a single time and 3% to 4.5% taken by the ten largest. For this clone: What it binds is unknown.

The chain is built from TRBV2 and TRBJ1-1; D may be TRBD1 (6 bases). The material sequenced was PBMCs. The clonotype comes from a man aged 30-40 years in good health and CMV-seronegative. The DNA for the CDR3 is TGTGCCAGCAGGGAGGAGACAGGCCCTCCGAACACTGAAGCTTTCTTT. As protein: CASREETGPPNTEAFF.